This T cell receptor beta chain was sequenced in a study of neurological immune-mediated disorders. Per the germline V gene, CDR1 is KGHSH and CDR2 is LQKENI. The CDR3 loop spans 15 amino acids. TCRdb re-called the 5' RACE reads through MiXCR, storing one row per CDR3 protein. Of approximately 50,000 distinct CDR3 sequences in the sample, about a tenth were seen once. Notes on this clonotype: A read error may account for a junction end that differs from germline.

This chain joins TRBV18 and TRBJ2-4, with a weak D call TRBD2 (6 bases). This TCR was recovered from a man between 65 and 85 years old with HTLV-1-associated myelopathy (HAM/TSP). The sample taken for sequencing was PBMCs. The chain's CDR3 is CASSPGRGSLGIKYF. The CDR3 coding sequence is TGTGCCAGCTCACCGGGCCGGGGGTCACTCGGCATTAAGTACTTC.